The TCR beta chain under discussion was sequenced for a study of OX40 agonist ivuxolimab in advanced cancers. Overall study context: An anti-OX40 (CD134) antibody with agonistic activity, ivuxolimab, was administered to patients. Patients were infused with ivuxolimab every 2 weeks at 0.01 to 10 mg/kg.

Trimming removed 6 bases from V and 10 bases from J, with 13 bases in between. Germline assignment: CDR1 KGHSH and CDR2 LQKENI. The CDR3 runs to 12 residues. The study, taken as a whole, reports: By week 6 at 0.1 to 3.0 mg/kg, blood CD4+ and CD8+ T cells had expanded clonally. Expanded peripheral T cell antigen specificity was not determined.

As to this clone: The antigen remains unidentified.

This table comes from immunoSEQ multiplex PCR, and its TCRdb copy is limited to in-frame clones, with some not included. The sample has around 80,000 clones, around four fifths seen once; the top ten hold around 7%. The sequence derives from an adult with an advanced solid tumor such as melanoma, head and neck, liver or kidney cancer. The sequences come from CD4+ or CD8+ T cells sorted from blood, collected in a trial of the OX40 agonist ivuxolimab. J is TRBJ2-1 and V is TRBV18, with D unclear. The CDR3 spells CASSLTTAEQFF. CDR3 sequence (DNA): TGTGCCAGCTCCCTCACCACGGCGGAGCAGTTCTTC.